This TCR beta chain originates from a study of blood T cell repertoires in COVID-19. Across the study: The United States, Italy and Spain provided the acute and convalescent COVID-19 samples. T cells, B-cell-depleted T cells, or PBMCs provided the cDNA or gDNA that served as material.

CDR3 length: 15 residues. Per germline, CDR1 MGHRA and CDR2 YSYEKL. The V end was cut by 3 bases, the J end by 0 bases, with 9 bases between. Original processing notes: Reference gene primer amplification gave estimated nucleated cell counts. Measured with immunoSEQ multiplex PCR; TCRdb has only the in-frame clones, and not every one. V and J calls and clone size follow that table, whereas D and trimming were derived from the DNA. Of about 140,000 clones in the sample, around 86% were seen once. This clonotype originated in a human donor in a cohort sampled during active COVID-19. The material sequenced was peripheral blood. The gene calls are TRBV4-1 and TRBJ1-5; possibly TRBD1 for D (6 bases). As DNA, the CDR3 is TGCGCCAGCAGCCAGGGGGCGGATAGCAATCAGCCCCAGCATTTT. It translates to CASSQGADSNQPQHF.